This T cell receptor (beta chain) was sequenced during a study of OX40 agonist ivuxolimab in advanced cancers. Turning to the study itself: Patients received ivuxolimab, an agonistic anti-OX40 (CD134) antibody. Intravenous ivuxolimab was administered to patients every 2 weeks at 0.01 to 10 mg/kg. Three individuals attained partial responses, comprising one hepatocellular carcinoma case and two cutaneous melanoma cases.

Study-wide points: On average, CD8+ T cells had more expanded clones than CD4+.

CDR3 length equals 15 residues. V lost 0 bases, J lost 5 bases, and 6 bases stayed unmatched. Germline V lookup: CDR1 SGHRS, CDR2 YFSETQ. The table came from immunoSEQ multiplex PCR; TCRdb's copy has only in-frame clones and leaves some out. The sample records 40,000 to 55,000 clones, about four fifths being singletons. Concerning this clone: The antigen remains undetermined.

The source is an adult with an advanced solid tumor such as melanoma, head and neck, liver or kidney cancer. The sample was CD4+ or CD8+ T cells sorted from blood, taken in a trial of the OX40 agonist ivuxolimab. This chain connects TRBV5-1 to TRBJ2-5, with 8 bases fitting TRBD2. CDR3 residues: CASSLEGLEGETQYF. In nucleotides, the CDR3 is TGCGCCAGCAGCTTGGAGGGACTAGAGGGCGAGACCCAGTACTTC.